One sample yielded the 24 T cell receptor beta chains listed below, sequenced in a study of T cell repertoires in cytomegalovirus infection. TCRdb redid the calling of the reads with MiXCR, one entry per CDR3 protein. The repertoire holds roughly 320,000 distinct CDR3 sequences, with 9% to 9.5% as singletons. The sequenced sample consisted of PBMCs. Receptors originate from a human donor in good health (CMV status not recorded). Some clones in this sample may be carry-over from other donors' samples.

The genes are TRBV24-1 and TRBJ2-1, with TRBD1 matching over 9 bases. The CDR3 totals 15 residues. The trim removed 6 bases at V and 4 bases at J, leaving 6 bases unmatched. Germline loops: CDR1 KGHDR, CDR2 SFDVKD. This chain's CDR3 is CATSTGGLLYNEQFF. The CDR3 DNA sequence: TGTGCCACCAGTACAGGGGGCCTCCTATACAATGAGCAGTTCTTC.

This clonotype was counted only a few times. This chain links TRBV20-1 with TRBJ1-5; TRBD1 agrees at 7 bases. The V segment lost 1 base and the J segment 2 bases; nucleotides outside the gene matches: 8. Per the germline V gene, CDR1 is DFQATT and CDR2 is SNEGSKA (reference sequence). The CDR3 runs to 16 residues. CDR3 in DNA: TGCAGTGCTAGAGTACAGGGGCTTGGGGGCAATCAGCCCCAGCATTTT. This encodes CSARVQGLGGNQPQHF.

This clonotype was seen more than once but under ten times. The chain has TRBV6-2 or TRBV6-3 and TRBJ2-5; possible D gene TRBD1, 5 bases. This CDR3 contains 14 residues. Germline assignment: CDR1 MNHEY and CDR2 SVGEGT. Trimming shortened V by 6 bases and J by 0 bases, and 11 bases separated the two germline ends. CDR3 protein: CASRGDSNQETQYF. The DNA of the CDR3 is TGTGCCAGCAGAGGAGACAGTAACCAAGAGACCCAGTACTTC.

This clonotype has ten or more counts. The chain couples TRBV19 to TRBJ2-7; D possibly corresponds to TRBD1 (6 bases). Deletions cut 10 bases from V and 4 bases from J, with 17 bases between. CDR3 length equals 13 residues. Per germline, CDR1 LNHDA and CDR2 SQIVND (reference sequence). CDR3 amino acids: CATTPGHPYEQYF. Here the CDR3 DNA reads TGTGCCACCACTCCGGGACACCCATACGAGCAGTACTTC.

This clonotype was observed at least ten times. This chain joins TRBV28 and TRBJ2-7; TRBD1 matches at 7 bases. The V gene end was trimmed by 6 bases and the J gene end by 3 bases; junction bases not matched to a gene: 11. The CDR3 has 15 residues. Germline V gives CDR1 MDHEN, CDR2 SYDVKM. The CDR3 region is CASRPPGQARYEQYF. CDR3 nucleotide sequence: TGTGCCAGCAGGCCCCCTGGACAGGCCCGCTACGAGCAGTACTTC.

This clonotype was seen ten or more times. The chain links TRBV7-6 to TRBJ1-3, with 8 bases lining up with TRBD1. Germline V gene data show CDR1 as SGHVS and CDR2 as FNYEAQ. The CDR3 is made up of 16 amino acids. Trimming removed 3 bases from V and 6 bases from J; junction bases left unmatched: 10. The DNA for the CDR3 is TGTGCCAGCAGCTTGCAATTCGGACAGGGAGCAAACACCATATATTTT. Translating it yields CASSLQFGQGANTIYF.

This chain uses TRBV19 with TRBJ1-5; no reliable D call. V gave up 3 bases and J gave up 4 bases, with 10 bases separating them. Germline values: CDR1 LNHDA, CDR2 SQIVND (reference sequence). The CDR3 extends over 14 amino acids. The CDR3 is CASSIREKNQPQHF. CDR3 coding DNA: TGTGCCAGTAGTATCCGTGAGAAAAATCAGCCCCAGCATTTT. The full variable domain, in which reference TRBV19 and TRBJ1-5 provide the parts outside the CDR3, is DGGITQSPKYLFRKEGQNVTLSCEQNLNHDAMYWYRQDPGQGLRLIYYSQIVNDFQKGDIAEGYSVSREKKESFPLTVTSAQKNPTAFYLCASSIREKNQPQHFGDGTRLSIL.

With regard to this clonotype: A single base separates this from a much larger clone, so it may be a read error. The rearrangement uses TRBV11-2 and TRBJ2-4; 9 bases map to TRBD1. This CDR3 has 17 amino acids. CDR1 and CDR2 (germline): SGHAT, FQNNGV. The V gene end was trimmed by 5 bases and the J gene end by 0 bases; junction bases not matched to a gene: 8. CDR3 region: CASSTGTGTLAKNIQYF. The CDR3 DNA is TGTGCCAGCAGCACGGGGACAGGGACATTAGCCAAAAACATTCAGTACTTC.

This clonotype was counted a few times. J is TRBJ1-1 and V is TRBV25-1; TRBD1 aligns across 11 bases. CDR3 size: 15 residues. The V gene's germline CDR1 is MGHDK and CDR2 SYGVNS. V shed 1 base and J 5 bases; nucleotides not matched to a gene: 3. The CDR3 DNA follows: TGTGCCAGCAGTGAATGGGGACAGGGGGGGACTGAAGCTTTCTTT. This codes for CASSEWGQGGTEAFF.

The rearrangement links TRBV7-3 to TRBJ2-1; D might be TRBD2 (6 bases). Germline-derived CDR1 and CDR2 are SGHTA and FQGTGA. The V and J ends lost 5 bases and 8 bases respectively, with 13 bases between them. The CDR3 contains 13 residues. CDR3 residues: CASSPQRDYEQFF. The CDR3 DNA follows: TGTGCCAGCAGCCCCCAAAGGGACTATGAGCAGTTCTTC.

This rearrangement joins TRBV18 to TRBJ2-3; 8 bases fit TRBD2. The V segment lost 6 bases and the J segment 2 bases; nucleotides outside the gene matches: 10. The CDR3 runs to 16 residues. Germline V CDR1 and CDR2: KGHSH, LQKENI. This CDR3 is CASSSRGAGDTDTQYF. In nucleotides, the CDR3 is TGTGCCAGCTCCTCACGCGGAGCGGGGGACACAGATACGCAGTATTTT.

This clonotype has just a few counts. The V and J genes are TRBV7-3 and TRBJ2-1, with 8 bases that match TRBD2. The CDR3 is 17 amino acids. The germline gives CDR1 SGHTA, CDR2 FQGTGA. V lost 5 bases to trimming and J lost 0 bases; unmatched junction nucleotides: 9. The CDR3 bases are TGTGCCAGCAGCCCCATAGGTCTAGCGGGCTCCTACAATGAGCAGTTCTTC. Translating gives CASSPIGLAGSYNEQFF.

The V call is TRBV28, the J call TRBJ1-5; D is undetermined. Trimming pared 8 bases from V and 4 bases from J, leaving 6 bases between. Per the germline V gene, CDR1 is MDHEN and CDR2 is SYDVKM. This CDR3 spans 11 amino acids. CDR3 DNA sequence: TGTGCCAGCTCGCGTAATCAGCCCCAGCATTTT. Translated, it gives CASSRNQPQHF.

The rearrangement joins TRBV6-2 or TRBV6-3 to TRBJ1-5; D may be TRBD1 (6 bases). Trimming cost V 0 bases and J 4 bases, with 10 bases left between them. Germline CDR1 and CDR2: MNHEY and SVGEGT. This CDR3 comprises 15 residues. The CDR3 spells CASSYSQGNNQPQHF. The CDR3 bases are TGTGCCAGCAGTTACTCTCAGGGGAATAATCAGCCCCAGCATTTT.

This clonotype showed up many times. V is TRBV12-3 or TRBV12-4 and J is TRBJ1-1; a weak D match, TRBD1 (5 bases). V shed 2 bases and J shed 6 bases, with 10 bases lying between them. The CDR3 length is 13 residues. CDR3 nucleotides: TGTGCCAGCAGTTTAAAACAGGCGTCTGAAGCTTTCTTT. As protein: CASSLKQASEAFF.

DNA for the CDR3: TGTGCCAGCAGCCCAACAGAAAAAGACATTCAGTACTTC. This gives the protein CASSPTEKDIQYF. This chain joins TRBV7-9 and TRBJ2-4; D gene uncertain. Trimming cost V 5 bases and J 8 bases, with 13 bases left between them. CDR1 is SEHNR, CDR2 FQNEAQ, per germline (reference sequence). This CDR3 contains 13 residues. The variable domain in full, completed from reference TRBV7-9 and TRBJ2-4, reads DTGVSQNPRHKITKRGQNVTFRCDPISEHNRLYWYRQTLGQGPEFLTYFQNEAQLEKSRLLSDRFSAERPKGSFSTLEIQRTEQGDSAMYLCASSPTEKDIQYFGAGTRLSVL.

This clonotype has just a few counts. The J gene is TRBJ1-2, the V gene TRBV12-3 or TRBV12-4; D remains ambiguous. Trimming cost V 3 bases and J 8 bases, with 10 bases left between them. CDR3 length: 12 residues. Written as DNA, the CDR3 is TGTGCCAGCAGTTTGGGAATATTAGGCTACACCTTC. Its translation: CASSLGILGYTF.

Remarks on this clonotype: This could be a read error, since a much larger clone is one nucleotide away. The chain couples TRBV7-2 to TRBJ2-1; 10 positions agree with TRBD2. CDR3 length equals 15 residues. Germline assignment: CDR1 SGHTA and CDR2 FQGNSA. V lost 5 bases to trimming and J lost 4 bases; unmatched junction nucleotides: 5. CDR3 region: CASSQRTSGYNEQFF. CDR3 nucleotide sequence: TGTGCCAGCAGCCAGAGGACTAGCGGTTACAATGAGCAGTTCTTC.

The chain carries TRBV6-1 and TRBJ1-5; unclear D gene. The CDR3 extends over 14 amino acids. The germline gives CDR1 MNHNS, CDR2 SASEGT. The V and J ends lost 3 bases and 1 base respectively, with 7 bases between them. The chain's CDR3 is CASSDRRSNQPQHF. In DNA form, the CDR3 reads TGTGCCAGCAGTGACAGGAGAAGCAATCAGCCCCAGCATTTT.

The table lists this clonotype with a few counts. V gene TRBV28 combines with J gene TRBJ2-1; the match to TRBD2 covers 8 bases. There are 14 residues in the CDR3. The germline V gene has CDR1 MDHEN and CDR2 SYDVKM. Trimming took 5 bases from V and 4 from J; bases not matched to a gene: 4. CDR3 amino acids: CASSVGLAYNEQFF. The DNA for the CDR3 is TGTGCCAGCAGTGTAGGACTAGCTTACAATGAGCAGTTCTTC.

This clonotype has ten or more counts. The CDR3 coding sequence is TGTGCCAGCAGCAAGGGCCCAGAAAAACTGTTTTTT. Amino acids: CASSKGPEKLFF. The chain carries TRBV7-9 and TRBJ1-4, with D uncertain. V dropped 5 bases and J dropped 8 bases, with 9 bases sitting between them. CDR3 length: 12 amino acids. Per the germline V gene, CDR1 is SEHNR and CDR2 is FQNEAQ (reference sequence).

This clonotype was seen only a few times. This chain links TRBV7-9 with TRBJ1-5; 11 nucleotides line up with TRBD1. This CDR3 has 17 amino acids. V lost 5 bases to trimming and J lost 2 bases; unmatched junction nucleotides: 8. Per the germline V gene, CDR1 is SEHNR and CDR2 is FQNEAQ (reference sequence). The CDR3 loop is CASSVGQGALGNQPQHF. The CDR3 region has the DNA TGTGCCAGCAGCGTAGGACAGGGGGCGTTGGGCAATCAGCCCCAGCATTTT.

This clonotype was counted between two and nine times. The rearrangement links TRBV11-3 to TRBJ2-1, with TRBD1 matching over 8 bases. The CDR3 has 15 amino acids. From germline, CDR1 is SGHNT and CDR2 YENEEA. J lost 6 bases, V lost 0 bases, and 4 bases had no gene match. CDR3 amino acids: CASSLEAGGLNEQFF. CDR3 nucleotide sequence: TGTGCCAGCAGCTTAGAGGCAGGGGGCCTCAATGAGCAGTTCTTC.

The chain has TRBV20-1 and TRBJ1-5; TRBD1 agrees at 7 bases. V was pared by 0 bases and J by 1 base, with 6 bases of the junction left unmatched. CDR3 length: 16 residues. Per the germline V gene, CDR1 is DFQATT and CDR2 is SNEGSKA (reference sequence). The DNA of the CDR3 is TGCAGTGCTAGAGAGGCAGGGGGAGGAAGCAATCAGCCCCAGCATTTT. Its protein is CSAREAGGGSNQPQHF.